A selection of T cell receptor beta chains follows, all from one sample in a study of cytomegalovirus exposure and HLA in healthy donors. The assay was immunoSEQ multiplex PCR, and TCRdb's table has in-frame clones only and misses some. The sample consists of over 110,000 clones, approximately 83% of them appearing once. The sequencing sample was made of PBMCs. All receptors derive from a male donor in good health and CMV-seronegative. Both conserved end residues are part of each CDR3. A D gene is named only where the DNA matches it firmly. A clone size is listed for some rows: how often the clone was seen (once, few, many), or a class if it is expanded.

>few|NA|TRBJ1-5|TRBV28|13
TGTGCCAGCAGTTTGGAGAGCAATCAGCCCCAGCATTTT
CASSLESNQPQHF
>NA|TRBD1|TRBJ1-2|TRBV29-1|15
TGCAGCGTAGACCCCGGACAGGGGGTTAACTATGGCTACACCTTC
CSVDPGQGVNYGYTF
>few|TRBD1|TRBJ2-5|TRBV29-1|12
TGCAGCGCCCGGACAGGGGAATTGACCCAGTACTTC
CSARTGELTQYF
>NA|NA|TRBJ2-7|TRBV4-1|13
TGCGCCAGCAGCCAAGCTAGTAACGGCGAGCAGTACTTC
CASSQASNGEQYF
>NA|TRBD1|TRBJ1-2|TRBV7-9|14
TGTGCCAGCAGCTTGGGGACAGGGGAGGATGGCTACACCTTC
CASSLGTGEDGYTF
>NA|NA|TRBJ1-1|TRBV19|14
TGTGCCAGTAGTATCGGACAGAGGAACACTGAAGCTTTCTTT
CASSIGQRNTEAFF
>few|TRBD2|TRBJ2-5|TRBV2|14
TGTGCCAGCAGTGAAGCGTCCCAGGTAGCGGGACTATACTTC
CASSEASQVAGLYF
>NA|TRBD1|TRBJ1-5|TRBV7-8|16
TGTGCCAGCAGCCCAGGGCCGGGACAGGGGCACCAGCCCCAGCATTTT
CASSPGPGQGHQPQHF
>NA|NA|TRBJ2-5|TRBV5-1|17
TGCGCCAGCAGCTCTACCCCCGGGACTTCCTACGGAGAGACCCAGTACTTC
CASSSTPGTSYGETQYF
>NA|TRBD1|TRBJ2-3|TRBV27|15
TGTGCCAGCAGTTCCTCGGGACAGATCACAGATACGCAGTATTTT
CASSSSGQITDTQYF
>once|TRBD2|TRBJ2-1|TRBV11-2|19
TGTGCCAGCAGCTTATTCCGGACTAGCGGGAGTGTCACCTACAATGAGCAGTTCTTC
CASSLFRTSGSVTYNEQFF
>once|TRBD2|TRBJ2-7|TRBV30|17
TGTGCCTGGAGTGCCCCCATCCTAGCGGGAGGTTCTTACGAGCAGTACTTC
CAWSAPILAGGSYEQYF
>once|NA|TRBJ2-1|TRBV30|15
TGTGCCTGGAGTGTTGGGCGGGCTTCCTACAATGAGCAGTTCTTC
CAWSVGRASYNEQFF
>few|NA|TRBJ2-1|TRBV6-4|16
TGTGCCAGCAGTGAACAAGGACTTGGCTCCTACAATGAGCAGTTCTTC
CASSEQGLGSYNEQFF
>once|TRBD1|TRBJ1-4|TRBV5-1|16
TGCGCCAGCAGCCCTGGGACAGGGGGGGGTAATGAAAAACTGTTTTTT
CASSPGTGGGNEKLFF
>NA|TRBD1|TRBJ2-3|TRBV2|14
TGTGCCAGCAGTGTACAAACAGGGGGTAATACGCAGTATTTT
CASSVQTGGNTQYF
>NA|TRBD1|TRBJ2-6|TRBV9|17
TGTGCCAGCAGCGGAACCGACAGGGAAACTGGGGCCAACGTCCTGACTTTC
CASSGTDRETGANVLTF
>NA|NA|TRBJ2-3|TRBV28|10
TGTGCCAGCAGTCAAGATACGCAGTATTTT
CASSQDTQYF
>NA|NA|TRBJ2-3|TRBV19|12
TGTGCCAGTAGTACTAACACAGATACGCAGTATTTT
CASSTNTDTQYF
>NA|NA|TRBJ1-1|TRBV7-9|14
TGTGCCAGCACGGGGCAGGGGAGAAAGACTGAAGCTTTCTTT
CASTGQGRKTEAFF
>NA|TRBD2|TRBJ2-1|TRBV27|15
TGTGCCAGCAGTTCGAGCGGGAGAGTATACAATGAGCAGTTCTTC
CASSSSGRVYNEQFF
>once|TRBD1|TRBJ1-2|TRBV4-3|15
TGCGCCAGCAGCCAAGGAATCGGACAGGGTGGTGGCTACACCTTC
CASSQGIGQGGGYTF
>NA|TRBD2|TRBJ2-1|TRBV7-9|14
TGTGCCAGCGGTTATAGCGGGAGTTACAATGAGCAGTTCTTC
CASGYSGSYNEQFF
>few|NA|TRBJ1-4|TRBV6-5|15
TGTGCCAGCAGTTACTGGGGGGAGACTAATGAAAAACTGTTTTTT
CASSYWGETNEKLFF
>NA|TRBD1|TRBJ1-5|TRBV28|14
TGTGCCAGCAAGCACAGGGGAGGCAATCAGCCCCAGCATTTT
CASKHRGGNQPQHF
>NA|NA|TRBJ2-1|TRBV7-2|15
TGTGCCAGCAGCTTCGGACTACCCGAATACAATGAGCAGTTCTTC
CASSFGLPEYNEQFF
>once|TRBD2|TRBJ2-1|TRBV6-8|15
TGTGCCAGCAATCCGGAGCGGGAGGGTAGTAATGAGCAGTTCTTC
CASNPEREGSNEQFF
>NA|TRBD2|TRBJ2-2|TRBV4-1|14
TGCGCCAGCAGCCAAGGACTAGCAGTAGGGGAGCTGTTTTTT
CASSQGLAVGELFF
>NA|TRBD2|TRBJ2-3|TRBV7-9|16
TGTTCCAGCAGCTTAGCCGGACTAGAAGACACAGATACGCAGTATTTT
CSSSLAGLEDTDTQYF
>NA|TRBD2|TRBJ2-5|TRBV4-3|15
TGCGCCAGCAGCCAGTCTAGCGGGAGGGGAGAGACCCAGTACTTC
CASSQSSGRGETQYF
>NA|TRBD1|TRBJ1-1|TRBV27|16
TGTGCCAGCAGTTTATCGTCGAGACAGGGTTACACTGAAGCTTTCTTT
CASSLSSRQGYTEAFF
>NA|NA|TRBJ2-1|TRBV27|13
TGTGCCAGCAGTTTCGCCGACGGGAATGAGCAGTTCTTC
CASSFADGNEQFF
>few|TRBD2|TRBJ2-1|TRBV7-9|16
TGTTCCAGCAGCTTAGTGGTCGGGACTAGCGGTTATGAGCAGTTCTTC
CSSSLVVGTSGYEQFF
>NA|TRBD2|TRBJ2-2|TRBV27|14
TGTGCCACTCGACTAGCGGGAGTTTCCGGGGAGCTGTTTTTT
CATRLAGVSGELFF
>NA|TRBD1|TRBJ2-5|TRBV20-1|11
TGCAGTGCTACAGGGGGAGAGACCCAGTACTTC
CSATGGETQYF
>NA|TRBD2|TRBJ2-3|TRBV6-6|16
TGTGCCAGCAGACCCGCTAGCGGGAGGAGGACAGATACGCAGTATTTT
CASRPASGRRTDTQYF
>NA|TRBD1|TRBJ2-3|TRBV5-1|17
TGCGCCAGCAGCCTAACGATCGGACAGGGACGCATAGATACGCAGTATTTT
CASSLTIGQGRIDTQYF
>NA|NA|TRBJ2-7|TRBV5-4|15
TGTGCCAGCAGCCTTCAGGGCCTCCTTTCCTACGAGCAGTACTTC
CASSLQGLLSYEQYF
>few|TRBD1|TRBJ2-7|TRBV18|14
TGTGCCAGCTCAAAGGAGACAGGGGCCTACGAGCAGTACTTC
CASSKETGAYEQYF